Presented here are 20 T cell receptor beta chains from one specimen sequenced in a study of OX40 agonist ivuxolimab in advanced cancers. The data were produced by immunoSEQ multiplex PCR, yet TCRdb's version contains in-frame clones alone and is incomplete. The sample lists 70,000 to 95,000 clones, around 94% seen once, with around 10% in the top ten. The starting material was CD4+ or CD8+ T cells sorted from blood, obtained in a trial of the OX40 agonist ivuxolimab. These receptors all come from an adult with an advanced solid tumor such as melanoma, head and neck, liver or kidney cancer.

This chain connects TRBV2 to TRBJ2-7; D may be TRBD1 (6 bases). The CDR3 is 16 amino acids. V was pared by 3 bases and J by 3 bases, with 18 bases between. Germline V gives CDR1 SNHLY, CDR2 FYNNEI. CDR3 DNA sequence: TGTGCCAGCAGTGAGGTGCAGGGGCTTACCAGCTACGAGCAGTACTTC. Translated, it gives CASSEVQGLTSYEQYF.

The CDR3 region has the DNA TGTGCCAGCAGTTACTCTGAGCAGAACTATGGCTACACCTTC. This encodes CASSYSEQNYGYTF. The chain links TRBV6-5 to TRBJ1-2, with D unclear. Germline V lookup: CDR1 MNHEY, CDR2 SVGAGI. Trimming shortened V by 0 bases and J by 2 bases, and 7 bases separated the two germline ends. The CDR3 consists of 14 residues.

This chain uses TRBV29-1 with TRBJ2-2, with D hard to call. CDR1 and CDR2 (germline): SQVTM, ANQGSEA. Trimming left V 7 bases short and J 1 base short, with 7 bases between. The CDR3 spans 12 residues. CDR3: CSGEENTGELFF. CDR3 in DNA: TGCAGCGGCGAGGAGAACACCGGGGAGCTGTTTTTT.

The J gene is TRBJ2-5, the V gene TRBV11-2; D might be TRBD1 or TRBD2, each matching 5 bases. V was cut by 5 bases and J by 5 bases, with 18 bases left in between. Germline V lookup: CDR1 SGHAT, CDR2 FQNNGV. The CDR3 covers 15 residues. The CDR3 nucleotides read TGTGCCAGCAGCGCAAGAGGGGAAGCGTGGGAGACCCAGTACTTC. Protein: CASSARGEAWETQYF.

The genes are TRBV10-3 and TRBJ2-7; TRBD1 aligns across 8 bases. Germline CDR1 reads ENHRY; CDR2 reads SYGVKD. The length of the CDR3 is 16 residues. J was trimmed by 0 bases and V by 5 bases; bases with no gene match: 9. The CDR3: CAISQLGTGVSYEQYF. The CDR3 DNA sequence: TGTGCCATCAGTCAGTTGGGGACAGGTGTCTCCTACGAGCAGTACTTC.

V gene TRBV27 combines with J gene TRBJ1-2, with 7 bases aligning to TRBD1. The CDR3 runs 15 residues. CDR1 and CDR2 (germline): MNHEY, SMNVEV (reference sequence). After removal of 4 bases from V and 3 bases from J, the junction contained 8 bases not matched to a gene. CDR3 nucleotide sequence: TGTGCCAGCAGTTGGAGAGGGGGCGTCGACTATGGCTACACCTTC. It translates to CASSWRGGVDYGYTF.

The J gene is TRBJ2-1, the V gene TRBV7-9; 11 bases fit TRBD2. CDR3 length: 16 amino acids. After removal of 1 base from V and 6 bases from J, the junction contained 5 bases not matched to a gene. Germline CDR1 is SEHNR and CDR2 is FQNEAQ (reference sequence). As DNA, the CDR3 is TGTGCCAGCAGCTTAGGTAGCGGGGGGGCTCCCAATGAGCAGTTCTTC. Translating it yields CASSLGSGGAPNEQFF. Supplemented by reference TRBV7-9 and TRBJ2-1, the full variable domain reads DTGVSQNPRHKITKRGQNVTFRCDPISEHNRLYWYRQTLGQGPEFLTYFQNEAQLEKSRLLSDRFSAERPKGSFSTLEIQRTEQGDSAMYLCASSLGSGGAPNEQFFGPGTRLTVL.

The V and J genes are TRBV28 and TRBJ1-4, with TRBD1 matching over 8 bases. The CDR3 has 15 residues. Trimming took 2 bases from V and 6 from J; bases not matched to a gene: 5. The germline V gene encodes CDR1 MDHEN and CDR2 SYDVKM. Written as DNA, the CDR3 is TGTGCCAGCAGTTTAGACAGGGGAGAGGATGAAAAACTGTTTTTT. Protein product: CASSLDRGEDEKLFF. The complete variable domain, with remaining parts taken from reference TRBV28 and TRBJ1-4, reads DVKVTQSSRYLVKRTGEKVFLECVQDMDHENMFWYRQDPGLGLRLIYFSYDVKMKEKGDIPEGYSVSREKKERFSLILESASTNQTSMYLCASSLDRGEDEKLFFGSGTQLSVL.

The chain joins TRBV4-3 to TRBJ1-4, with 7 nucleotides matching TRBD1. The CDR3 spans 16 residues. After removal of 4 bases from V and 0 bases from J, the junction contained 5 bases not matched to a gene. Per the germline V gene, CDR1 is LGHNA and CDR2 is YSLEER. The CDR3 coding sequence is TGCGCCAGCAGCCGGGTCAGGGGGTCAACTAATGAAAAACTGTTTTTT. Protein: CASSRVRGSTNEKLFF.

J is TRBJ1-2 and V is TRBV29-1; possibly TRBD1 for D (5 bases). V shed 7 bases and J shed 2 bases, with 14 bases lying between them. CDR3 length: 13 residues. In germline, CDR1 is SQVTM, CDR2 ANQGSEA. The CDR3 coding sequence is TGCAGCGCTACAGGTGGCCTCAACTATGGCTACACCTTC. Its translation: CSATGGLNYGYTF.

V gene TRBV11-3 combines with J gene TRBJ2-3, with 11 bases lining up with TRBD2. Germline CDR1 SGHNT, CDR2 YENEEA. The V and J ends lost 5 bases and 2 bases, in that order; junction bases with no gene match: 6. The CDR3 is 16 amino acids. DNA of the CDR3: TGTGCCAGCAGCGCGGGGACTAGCGGAAACACAGATACGCAGTATTTT. It yields the protein CASSAGTSGNTDTQYF.

For this clone: The same CDR3 is also encoded by other DNA sequences in this sample. The chain is built from TRBV6-5 and TRBJ1-2; D possibly corresponds to TRBD1 (6 bases). Trimming stripped 0 bases from V and 4 bases from J, with 6 bases between. Germline values: CDR1 MNHEY, CDR2 SVGAGI. This CDR3 comprises 13 residues. In DNA form, the CDR3 reads TGTGCCAGCAGTTACTCAGGGGGCTATGGCTACACCTTC. Its protein product is CASSYSGGYGYTF.

The chain joins TRBV5-4 to TRBJ1-1; D is perhaps TRBD1 (6 bases). Per germline, CDR1 SGHNT and CDR2 YYREEE (reference sequence). This CDR3 region has 13 residues. V lost 4 bases to trimming and J lost 6 bases, with 13 bases between them. The CDR3 DNA is TGTGCCAGCAGCGGGAGCAGGGGACCTGAAGCTTTCTTT. Amino acids: CASSGSRGPEAFF. Together with reference TRBV5-4 and TRBJ1-1, the CDR3 gives the full variable domain: ETGVTQSPTHLIKTRGQQVTLRCSSQSGHNTVSWYQQALGQGPQFIFQYYREEENGRGNFPPRFSGLQFPNYSSELNVNALELDDSALYLCASSGSRGPEAFFGQGTRLTVV.

The J gene is TRBJ2-7, the V gene TRBV27, with unresolved D. V was trimmed by 4 bases and J by 3 bases, leaving 10 bases between them. The germline V gene encodes CDR1 MNHEY and CDR2 SMNVEV (reference sequence). This CDR3 has 13 residues. Written as DNA, the CDR3 is TGTGCCAGCAGTTCCCAGGCTAGCTACGAGCAGTACTTC. Translating it yields CASSSQASYEQYF.

This sequence joins TRBV19 and TRBJ2-3; D is perhaps TRBD1 (8 bases). The CDR3 totals 15 residues. Germline V gene lookup returns CDR1 LNHDA and CDR2 SQIVND (reference sequence). The CDR3 DNA sequence: TGTATCAGTTGGGGGGGGGACAGGCGTTCAGATACGCAGTATTTT. Protein sequence: CISWGGDRRSDTQYF. The entire variable domain, with the rest obtained from reference TRBV19 and TRBJ2-3, is as follows: DGGITQSPKYLFRKEGQNVTLSCEQNLNHDAMYWYRQDPGQGLRLIYYSQIVNDFQKGDIAEGYSVSREKKESFPLTVTSAQKNPTAFYLCISWGGDRRSDTQYFGPGTRLTVL.

The V and J genes are TRBV29-1 and TRBJ1-1; no clear D gene. In germline, CDR1 is SQVTM, CDR2 ANQGSEA. Trimming cost V 5 bases and J 0 bases, with 4 bases left between them. This CDR3 is built from 11 residues. In DNA, the CDR3 is TGCAGCGTTTTAGTGAACACTGAAGCTTTCTTT. Translation: CSVLVNTEAFF.

V usage is TRBV7-9 and J usage is TRBJ1-2; no firm D call. V lost 5 bases, J lost 3 bases, and 7 bases lay in between. The CDR3 consists of 12 residues. In germline, CDR1 is SEHNR, CDR2 FQNEAQ (reference sequence). CDR3 region: CASSPWDYGYTF. DNA of the CDR3: TGTGCCAGCAGCCCTTGGGACTATGGCTACACCTTC.

CDR3 protein: CASSGPGGILAKNIQYF. The CDR3, as DNA: TGTGCCAGCTCCGGGCCGGGGGGAATCTTAGCCAAAAACATTCAGTACTTC. The J gene is TRBJ2-4, the V gene TRBV18; 7 bases match TRBD2. J gave up 0 bases and V 6 bases, and 11 bases lay outside the gene matches. The germline gives CDR1 KGHSH, CDR2 LQKENI. The CDR3 sequence is 17 residues long.

This sequence joins TRBV11-1 and TRBJ2-5, with 8 bases that match TRBD2. With the DNA end fitting TRBJ2-7 better, the J assignment may be wrong. The germline gives CDR1 SGHAT, CDR2 FQDESV (reference sequence). There are 12 residues in the CDR3. The CDR3 spells CASRGTRYEQYF. The CDR3 coding sequence is TGTGCCAGCAGGGGGACTAGGTACGAGCAGTACTTC.

The chain joins TRBV9 to TRBJ2-2, with 8 bases that match TRBD2. The CDR3 consists of 15 residues. Germline trimming cut 0 bases from V and 7 bases from J; bases unmatched to any gene: 5. Germline loops: CDR1 SGDLS, CDR2 YYNGEE. The CDR3 nucleotides read TGTGCCAGCAGCGTAGCGGGAGGGCCTGGCGGGGAGCTGTTTTTT. Translation: CASSVAGGPGGELFF.